What follows are 32 T cell receptor beta chains derived from one specimen sequenced in a study of cytomegalovirus exposure and HLA in healthy donors. The study ran its PCR with 60 Vbeta and 13 Jbeta primers. Only in-frame clones appear in the TCRdb table, and some are missing; sequencing was by immunoSEQ multiplex PCR. This table has approximately 180,000 clones, about 80% appearing once. What was sequenced was PBMCs. Every receptor here comes from a man younger than 40 in good health and CMV-seropositive.

The rearrangement links TRBV27 to TRBJ2-7, with D perhaps TRBD1 (6 bases). Trimming removed 5 bases at V and 2 bases at J, with 16 bases between. The CDR3 has 15 residues. The germline gives CDR1 MNHEY, CDR2 SMNVEV (reference sequence). CDR3 coding DNA: TGTGCCAGCAGTCTCTACAGGGATTTAACCTACGAGCAGTACTTC. Translation: CASSLYRDLTYEQYF.

The chain recombines TRBV10-3 with TRBJ2-2; a weak D match, TRBD2 (5 bases). Per the germline V gene, CDR1 is ENHRY and CDR2 is SYGVKD. The CDR3 consists of 15 residues. V was shortened by 0 bases and J by 7 bases, with 12 bases between the two germline ends. The CDR3, as DNA: TGTGCCATCAGTGAGTCATGGCTAGCTAACGGGGAGCTGTTTTTT. Translated: CAISESWLANGELFF.

This chain links TRBV5-4 with TRBJ2-2; D may be TRBD2 (5 bases). Germline-derived CDR1 and CDR2 are SGHNT and YYREEE (reference sequence). V was clipped by 2 bases and J by 4 bases, with 12 bases between them. The CDR3 is 15 residues long. The CDR3 protein is CASSFPRGSTGELFF. The CDR3 nucleotides are TGTGCCAGCAGCTTCCCCCGGGGTAGCACCGGGGAGCTGTTTTTT.

The DNA of the CDR3 is TGCGCCAGCACGGGACAGCCAAACACCGGGGAGCTGTTTTTT. Protein sequence: CASTGQPNTGELFF. J is TRBJ2-2 and V is TRBV5-1; 7 bases map to TRBD1. V shed 6 bases and J 2 bases; nucleotides not matched to a gene: 4. Germline V gene data show CDR1 as SGHRS and CDR2 as YFSETQ. The CDR3 extends over 14 amino acids.

The chain combines TRBV5-1 with TRBJ2-5; TRBD2 matches at 14 bases. The germline V gene encodes CDR1 SGHRS and CDR2 YFSETQ. The CDR3 loop spans 15 amino acids. J gave up 5 bases and V 5 bases, and 5 bases lay outside the gene matches. CDR3 sequence (DNA): TGCGCCAGCAGGGGGACTAGCGGGGGCCGGGAGACCCAGTACTTC. Translated, it gives CASRGTSGGRETQYF.

This chain links TRBV7-2 with TRBJ1-2; D remains ambiguous. Deletions cut 0 bases from V and 3 bases from J, with 5 bases between. The CDR3 has 13 residues. Germline CDR1 reads SGHTA; CDR2 reads FQGNSA. Written as DNA, the CDR3 is TGTGCCAGCAGCTTAGCGCGCGACTATGGCTACACCTTC. Amino acid sequence: CASSLARDYGYTF.

The rearrangement uses TRBV14 and TRBJ1-1; perhaps TRBD1 as D (5 bases). The CDR3 contains 16 residues. Germline CDR1 is SGHDN and CDR2 is FVKESK. V dropped 0 bases and J dropped 0 bases, with 11 bases sitting between them. Here the CDR3 reads CASSQEQGLMNTEAFF. The CDR3 DNA is TGTGCCAGCAGCCAAGAGCAGGGCCTCATGAACACTGAAGCTTTCTTT.

The rearrangement links TRBV12-2 to TRBJ2-7; TRBD1, the table's D call, lacks a check against the DNA. TRBV12-2 corresponds to a pseudogene. This CDR3 has 16 amino acids. The CDR3 DNA sequence: TGTGCAAGTCGCTTAGTCAGGGGGACAGATAGTAGCGAGCAGTACTTC. Translated, it gives CASRLVRGTDSSEQYF.

This chain joins TRBV9 and TRBJ2-5; 11 bases fit TRBD1. Germline V lookup: CDR1 SGDLS, CDR2 YYNGEE. The length of the CDR3 is 16 residues. J gave up 11 bases and V 4 bases, and 16 bases lay outside the gene matches. DNA for the CDR3: TGTGCCAGCAGCCCCGCTGGGACAGGGGGATCGGGAGAGCAGTACTTC. Residues: CASSPAGTGGSGEQYF.

The chain is built from TRBV6-1 and TRBJ1-2; 11 bases are a match to TRBD1. This CDR3 region has 14 residues. Unmatched junction bases numbered 7, after V lost 6 bases and J lost 7 bases. CDR1 and CDR2 (germline): MNHNS, SASEGT. Here the CDR3 reads CASRDRGLVGGYTF. DNA of the CDR3: TGTGCCAGCAGGGACAGGGGGCTGGTAGGTGGCTACACCTTC.

Only one count was recorded for this clone. V gene TRBV2 combines with J gene TRBJ2-6; perhaps TRBD1 as D (6 bases). This CDR3 has 17 residues. Germline lookup yields CDR1 SNHLY and CDR2 FYNNEI. V lost 4 bases and J 2 bases, leaving 15 bases between the germline ends. This chain's CDR3 is CASSADRSLTGANVLTF. CDR3 nucleotide sequence: TGTGCCAGCAGTGCAGACAGGTCTCTTACTGGGGCCAACGTCCTGACTTTC.

The chain uses TRBV15 and TRBJ1-5, with a tentative D call TRBD1 (6 bases). The CDR3 has 14 residues. Per germline, CDR1 LNHNV and CDR2 YYDKDF (reference sequence). The ends were cut back, 2 bases at V and 4 bases at J, with 9 bases in the middle. Here the CDR3 DNA reads TGTGCCACCAGCAGACAGGGGAGAAATCAGCCCCAGCATTTT. It encodes CATSRQGRNQPQHF.

The chain combines TRBV1 with TRBJ2-5; TRBD1, the table's D call, was not compared with the DNA. TRBV1 is noted as a pseudogene. The CDR3 contains 17 residues. CDR3 region: CTSSQDRDETGGLTQYF. CDR3 DNA sequence: TGCACCAGCAGCCAAGATCGGGATGAGACAGGCGGACTGACCCAGTACTTC.

The V and J genes are TRBV4-2 and TRBJ2-7, with 11 nucleotides matching TRBD1. V lost 3 bases, J lost 3 bases, and 7 bases stayed unmatched. Germline V gives CDR1 LGHNA, CDR2 YNFKEQ. This CDR3 has 16 residues. Here the CDR3 reads CASSQGGQGAFYEQYF. The CDR3 coding sequence is TGTGCCAGCAGCCAGGGCGGACAGGGGGCTTTCTACGAGCAGTACTTC.

The chain couples TRBV5-4 to TRBJ2-7; the D gene is possibly TRBD2 (5 bases). Trimming removed 3 bases at V and 3 bases at J, with 16 bases between. The CDR3 sequence is 15 residues long. Germline V CDR1 and CDR2: SGHNT, YYREEE (reference sequence). CDR3 amino acids: CASSSGPAGGYEQYF. CDR3 bases: TGTGCCAGCAGCTCCGGCCCCGCCGGAGGCTACGAGCAGTACTTC.

This sequence joins TRBV6-5 and TRBJ2-7; 11 nucleotides agree with TRBD2. CDR1 is MNHEY and CDR2 is SVGAGI in the germline V gene. The length of the CDR3 is 15 residues. The V segment lost 4 bases and the J segment 3 bases; nucleotides outside the gene matches: 5. The CDR3: CASSSGLAEFYEQYF. CDR3 coding DNA: TGTGCCAGCAGTTCGGGACTAGCGGAGTTCTACGAGCAGTACTTC.

This chain links TRBV27 with TRBJ2-7; 12 bases fit TRBD2. V shed 6 bases and J 3 bases; nucleotides not matched to a gene: 6. CDR3 length: 15 amino acids. Germline V lookup: CDR1 MNHEY, CDR2 SMNVEV (reference sequence). The CDR3 DNA is TGTGCCAGCAGCTCTGGACTAGCGGGAATCTACGAGCAGTACTTC. It is translated as CASSSGLAGIYEQYF.

This chain joins TRBV29-1 and TRBJ2-5; 8 nucleotides agree with TRBD2. The CDR3 is 15 residues long. V lost 6 bases and J lost 2; bases outside the gene matches: 11. Germline-derived CDR1 and CDR2 are SQVTM and ANQGSEA. The CDR3 DNA follows: TGCAGCGTCCGGGGGTGGACTAGCCGTCAAGAGACCCAGTACTTC. Protein product: CSVRGWTSRQETQYF.

The DNA for the CDR3 is TGTGCCAGCAGCCACGGGGACAGGGGTATTTACGAGCAGTACTTC. Residues: CASSHGDRGIYEQYF. The chain links TRBV6-5 to TRBJ2-7; 10 nucleotides align to TRBD1. Germline-derived CDR1 and CDR2 are MNHEY and SVGAGI. V gave up 6 bases and J gave up 4 bases; unmatched junction bases: 9. The CDR3 runs 15 residues.

The chain couples TRBV11-2 to TRBJ2-7; 8 positions match TRBD2. V dropped 5 bases and J dropped 1; count of bases not matched to a gene: 7. The V gene's germline CDR1 is SGHAT and CDR2 FQNNGV. This CDR3 is built from 15 residues. Written as DNA, the CDR3 is TGTGCCAGCAGCCATACTAGCGGTGAATCCTACGAGCAGTACTTC. It is translated as CASSHTSGESYEQYF.

The chain couples TRBV9 to TRBJ2-1, with TRBD2 as a possible D gene (6 bases). The CDR3 is 11 amino acids. Germline CDR1 and CDR2: SGDLS and YYNGEE. V dropped 10 bases and J dropped 9 bases, with 14 bases sitting between them. The CDR3: CASGLSFEQFF. CDR3 in DNA: TGTGCCTCGGGACTGTCATTTGAGCAGTTCTTC.

Only a few counts were recorded for this clone. This chain connects TRBV30 to TRBJ2-1; 13 nucleotides match TRBD2. CDR3 size: 18 residues. Trimming at V came to 2 bases and at J to 9 bases, leaving 16 bases not matched to a gene. Germline CDR1 GTSNPN, CDR2 SVGIG (reference sequence). In nucleotides, the CDR3 is TGTGCCTGGAGTCTTCGGACTAGCGGGAGTCATGTATGGAGTGAGCAGTTCTTC. Protein: CAWSLRTSGSHVWSEQFF.

This chain joins TRBV10-3 and TRBJ2-1; 12 positions match TRBD2. The CDR3 covers 15 residues. The germline CDR1 and CDR2 sequences are ENHRY and SYGVKD. V lost 2 bases to trimming and J lost 4 bases; unmatched junction nucleotides: 0. The CDR3 loop reads CAISETSGRYNEQFF. The DNA for the CDR3 is TGTGCCATCAGTGAGACTAGCGGGAGGTACAATGAGCAGTTCTTC.

A single count supports this clone. This sequence joins TRBV25-1 and TRBJ1-2, with D unresolved. The CDR3 covers 14 residues. Trimming removed 3 bases at V and 3 bases at J, with 11 bases between. Germline V lookup: CDR1 MGHDK, CDR2 SYGVNS. The CDR3 is CASSEFRLDYGYTF. In DNA form, the CDR3 reads TGTGCCAGCAGTGAGTTCCGACTAGACTATGGCTACACCTTC.

The J gene is TRBJ1-1, the V gene TRBV4-1, with 9 nucleotides matching TRBD1. The CDR3 contains 15 residues. Trimming at V came to 3 bases and at J to 5 bases, leaving 7 bases not matched to a gene. Germline V gene sequence: CDR1 MGHRA, CDR2 YSYEKL. The CDR3 sequence is CASSHGRDRVTEAFF. In nucleotides, the CDR3 is TGCGCCAGCAGCCATGGCCGGGACAGGGTAACTGAAGCTTTCTTT.

This clone was found a few times. The rearrangement joins TRBV30 to TRBJ1-6; D is possibly TRBD1 (6 bases). The CDR3 has 14 residues. From germline, CDR1 is GTSNPN and CDR2 SVGIG (reference sequence). The V end was cut by 1 base, the J end by 7 bases, with 11 bases between. In nucleotides, the CDR3 is TGTGCCTGGAGTGACGGGACAAAAAATTCACCCCTCCACTTT. Amino acids: CAWSDGTKNSPLHF.

The chain recombines TRBV10-3 with TRBJ2-3, with a weak D call TRBD1 (6 bases). Looked up from germline, CDR1 is ENHRY and CDR2 is SYGVKD. This CDR3 comprises 14 residues. Between the trimmed V and J ends, which lost 0 bases and 6 bases, there was a span of 10 bases. CDR3 sequence reads: CAISESRRGDTQYF. For the CDR3, the DNA is TGTGCCATCAGTGAGTCGCGAAGGGGGGATACGCAGTATTTT.

The rearrangement links TRBV7-8 to TRBJ2-2; D is possibly TRBD2 (5 bases). Germline loops: CDR1 SGHVS, CDR2 FQNEAQ. Trimming removed 5 bases at V and 3 bases at J, with 7 bases between. The CDR3 covers 13 residues. CDR3 residues: CASSPSYTGELFF. The CDR3 bases are TGTGCCAGCAGCCCTAGCTACACCGGGGAGCTGTTTTTT.

The V and J genes are TRBV7-9 and TRBJ2-5, with 10 bases matching TRBD2. Germline CDR1 SEHNR, CDR2 FQNEAQ (reference sequence). The CDR3 consists of 16 residues. V lost 4 bases and J lost 1; bases outside the gene matches: 6. The CDR3 sequence: CASSSIGLAVQETQYF. The CDR3 region has the DNA TGTGCCAGCAGCTCTATAGGACTAGCGGTCCAAGAGACCCAGTACTTC.

The chain combines TRBV11-3 with TRBJ1-1; D is undetermined. Per germline, CDR1 SGHNT and CDR2 YENEEA. The CDR3 length is 12 residues. V lost 1 base to trimming and J lost 7 bases, with 7 bases between them. The CDR3 DNA reads as TGTGCCAGCAGCTTAGGAAGCCTTGAAGCTTTCTTT. This encodes CASSLGSLEAFF.

This clone has a handful of counts. The chain couples TRBV30 to TRBJ2-1, with D hard to call. The V end lost 0 bases, the J end lost 10 bases, and 7 bases lay between the germline ends. The CDR3 loop spans 11 amino acids. Germline assignment: CDR1 GTSNPN and CDR2 SVGIG (reference sequence). The CDR3 here is CAWSVALEQFF. In DNA form, the CDR3 reads TGTGCCTGGAGTGTGGCTCTGGAGCAGTTCTTC. The full variable domain, completed using reference TRBV30 and TRBJ2-1, is SQTIHQWPATLVQPVGSPLSLECTVEGTSNPNLYWYRQAAGRGLQLLFYSVGIGQISSEVPQNLSASRPQDRQFILSSKKLLLSDSGFYLCAWSVALEQFFGPGTRLTVL.

The CDR3 is CASSLAQGAQDTQYF. The CDR3 coding sequence is TGTGCCAGCAGCTTAGCACAGGGGGCGCAAGATACGCAGTATTTT. The V and J genes are TRBV7-6 and TRBJ2-3; 9 bases line up with TRBD1. This CDR3 contains 15 residues. Germline V gene sequence: CDR1 SGHVS, CDR2 FNYEAQ. Trimming took 0 bases from V and 5 from J; bases not matched to a gene: 3.